One and the same sample provided the 18 T cell receptor beta chains below, sequenced in a study of T cells in Graves' hyperthyroidism and ophthalmopathy (dated by TCRdb to the late 2010s). Libraries came from multiplex PCR. The instrument was an Illumina HiSeq 2000. The TCR beta CDR3 regions were amplified from the RNA transcripts. The TCR CDR3 was subjected to a first round of RT-PCR using the HTBI primer set and the Qiagen OneStep RT-PCR kit. TCRdb passed the public sequencing reads through fastp at Q25 and MiXCR, retaining productive beta sequences. Each CDR3 protein gets just one entry, which takes the most common genes and DNA from the rows behind it. A total of fewer than 650,000 distinct CDR3 sequences appear in this sample, 14% of them only once. Together, the top ten hold 14% of the sample. The sequencing sample was made of blood. The receptors shown here come from a woman aged 40 to 50 with Graves' hyperthyroidism.

V and J are TRBV11-2 and TRBJ2-2, with 14 bases identical to TRBD2. The germline gives CDR1 SGHAT, CDR2 FQNNGV. V lost 6 bases, J lost 7 bases, and 13 bases stayed unmatched. The CDR3 is made up of 18 amino acids. The CDR3 coding sequence is TGTGCCAGCAGAGACCCGGAGGGACTAGCGGGAGTGATCGGGGAGCTGTTTTTT. It translates to CASRDPEGLAGVIGELFF.

This clonotype has a count of ten or more. V usage is TRBV5-1 and J usage is TRBJ1-2, with D possibly being TRBD1 (6 bases). The CDR3 spans 15 residues. Germline CDR1 and CDR2: SGHRS and YFSETQ. Trimming removed 1 base at V and 2 bases at J, with 12 bases between. This chain's CDR3 is CASSLFPDRNYGYTF. The CDR3 bases are TGCGCCAGCAGCTTGTTCCCCGACAGGAACTATGGCTACACCTTC.

J is TRBJ2-1 and V is TRBV12-5, with 12 bases that match TRBD2. This CDR3 comprises 16 residues. V lost 0 bases to trimming and J lost 7 bases; unmatched junction nucleotides: 4. Per the germline V gene, CDR1 is LGHNT and CDR2 is FRNRAP. CDR3 sequence (DNA): TGTGCTAGTGGTTTGGTAGAACTAGCGGGAGGAAATGAGCAGTTCTTC. Translating gives CASGLVELAGGNEQFF. Full variable domain (remainder filled in from reference TRBV12-5 and TRBJ2-1): DARVTQTPRHKVTEMGQEVTMRCQPILGHNTVFWYRQTMMQGLELLAYFRNRAPLDDSGMPKDRFSAEMPDATLATLKIQPSEPRDSAVYFCASGLVELAGGNEQFFGPGTRLTVL.

In its sample, this clonotype was seen many times. The chain employs TRBV6-1 and TRBJ2-7; TRBD2 aligns across 7 bases. This CDR3 comprises 14 residues. CDR1 is MNHNS, CDR2 SASEGT, per germline. V shed 5 bases, J shed 3 bases, and the junction held 7 bases outside the gene matches. The CDR3 DNA follows: TGTGCCAGCAGTTCCCGGGACTACCACTACGAGCAGTACTTC. This codes for CASSSRDYHYEQYF.

This clonotype was counted between two and nine times. This sequence joins TRBV27 and TRBJ1-2; D remains unclear. The CDR3 runs to 14 residues. The V gene lost 5 bases and the J gene lost 7 bases, with 17 bases spanning the gap. Germline-derived CDR1 and CDR2 are MNHEY and SMNVEV (reference sequence). The DNA of the CDR3 is TGTGCCAGCAGTCCGAGCCTGGGTTTTGGTGGCTACACCTTC. Amino acids: CASSPSLGFGGYTF.

V gene TRBV6-5 combines with J gene TRBJ2-1; 9 nucleotides align to TRBD1. With 0 bases clipped from V and 7 bases from J, the junction kept 13 bases outside the gene matches. The CDR3 is 18 amino acids. The V gene's germline CDR1 is MNHEY and CDR2 SVGAGI. The CDR3 loop reads CASSYSILGQGRLNEQFF. CDR3 in DNA: TGTGCCAGCAGTTACTCGATTCTGGGACAGGGACGTTTAAATGAGCAGTTCTTC.

The table lists this clonotype with many counts. The CDR3 spells CASSVAGTKGETQYF. The DNA for the CDR3 is TGTGCCAGCAGCGTAGCGGGAACGAAGGGAGAGACCCAGTACTTC. The V gene is TRBV9, the J gene TRBJ2-5, with D maybe TRBD2 (5 bases). The CDR3 consists of 15 residues. V was pared by 0 bases and J by 4 bases, with 13 bases between. In germline, CDR1 is SGDLS, CDR2 YYNGEE.

This clonotype came up many times. The genes are TRBV5-1 and TRBJ2-1; TRBD1 matches 7 bases. V lost 6 bases, J lost 1 base, and 7 bases stayed unmatched. The V gene's germline CDR1 is SGHRS and CDR2 YFSETQ. The CDR3 runs 15 residues. The CDR3 here is CASTTGAPSYNEQFF. The DNA of the CDR3 is TGCGCCAGCACCACAGGGGCCCCTTCCTACAATGAGCAGTTCTTC.

This clonotype was recorded a few times. The rearrangement joins TRBV4-2 to TRBJ1-3; the match to TRBD1 covers 8 bases. This CDR3 contains 15 residues. Germline-derived CDR1 and CDR2 are LGHNA and YNFKEQ. V was clipped by 3 bases and J by 2 bases; unmatched bases: 3. The CDR3 DNA is TGTGCCAGCAGCCATGAACAGGGGGCTGGAAACACCATATATTTT. This translates into CASSHEQGAGNTIYF.

The chain employs TRBV20-1 and TRBJ2-1, with TRBD1 as a possible D gene (5 bases). CDR1 and CDR2 (germline): DFQATT, SNEGSKA (reference sequence). The CDR3 consists of 15 residues. With 5 bases removed from V and 0 bases from J, the gap between germline ends came to 14 bases. The CDR3 here is CSAAGAPSSYNEQFF. In nucleotides, the CDR3 is TGCAGTGCTGCTGGGGCGCCGAGCTCCTACAATGAGCAGTTCTTC.

This chain links TRBV5-6 with TRBJ2-3; D unresolved. V was trimmed by 1 base and J by 7 bases, leaving 10 bases between them. This CDR3 region has 13 residues. CDR1 and CDR2 (germline): SGHDT, YYEEEE. In DNA, the CDR3 is TGTGCCAGCAGCTTGCACACCCGAAATACGCAGTATTTT. It encodes CASSLHTRNTQYF.

V and J are TRBV4-2 and TRBJ2-1, with D tentatively TRBD2 (6 bases). The CDR3 has 17 residues. Looked up from germline, CDR1 is LGHNA and CDR2 is YNFKEQ. V gave up 2 bases and J gave up 0 bases, with 14 bases separating them. CDR3 sequence reads: CASSQSLEGSSYNEQFF. As DNA, the CDR3 is TGTGCCAGCAGCCAATCTTTGGAGGGGAGCTCCTACAATGAGCAGTTCTTC.

There are a few counts of this clonotype. This chain joins TRBV6-2 or TRBV6-3 and TRBJ2-2, with 9 bases identical to TRBD2. The germline CDR1 and CDR2 sequences are MNHEY and SVGEGT. V lost 6 bases to trimming and J lost 7 bases; unmatched junction nucleotides: 15. The CDR3 consists of 17 residues. The CDR3 DNA sequence: TGTGCCAGCAGGAGGGGGGTGCTAGCGGGATTGAGCGGGGAGCTGTTTTTT. It codes for CASRRGVLAGLSGELFF.

In its sample, this clonotype was seen a few times. The chain recombines TRBV19 with TRBJ1-2, with no clear D. V lost 3 bases to trimming and J lost 4 bases, with 12 bases between them. Per the germline V gene, CDR1 is LNHDA and CDR2 is SQIVND (reference sequence). The CDR3 has 14 residues. CDR3 amino acids: CASSILDAGYGYTF. The CDR3 nucleotides are TGTGCCAGTAGTATTTTAGACGCTGGCTATGGCTACACCTTC. The full variable domain, rest sourced from reference TRBV19 and TRBJ1-2, is DGGITQSPKYLFRKEGQNVTLSCEQNLNHDAMYWYRQDPGQGLRLIYYSQIVNDFQKGDIAEGYSVSREKKESFPLTVTSAQKNPTAFYLCASSILDAGYGYTFGSGTRLTVV.

This clonotype was detected many times. This chain uses TRBV28 with TRBJ2-7, with TRBD1 matching 7 bases. The CDR3 spans 14 residues. The junction had 5 bases not matched to a gene; V was cut back by 6 bases and J by 0 bases. Looked up from germline, CDR1 is MDHEN and CDR2 is SYDVKM. CDR3: CASRRQGISYEQYF. The CDR3 nucleotides read TGTGCCAGCAGACGACAGGGAATCTCCTACGAGCAGTACTTC.

This clonotype has more than one count but fewer than ten. V usage is TRBV12-3 or TRBV12-4 and J usage is TRBJ2-2; maybe TRBD1 (6 bases). V was cut by 6 bases and J by 0 bases, with 11 bases left in between. The CDR3 consists of 15 residues. The CDR3 bases are TGTGCCAGCAGCCGGACAGATCCGAACACCGGGGAGCTGTTTTTT. As protein: CASSRTDPNTGELFF.

This sequence joins TRBV6-1 and TRBJ2-7, with 12 bases identical to TRBD2. This CDR3 contains 15 residues. CDR1 is MNHNS, CDR2 SASEGT, per germline. The trim removed 5 bases at V and 7 bases at J, leaving 9 bases unmatched. CDR3 region: CASSSLGLAGREQYF. CDR3 nucleotides: TGTGCCAGCAGTTCCCTGGGACTAGCGGGCCGGGAGCAGTACTTC.

This clonotype was detected a few times. The chain carries TRBV20-1 and TRBJ2-1; D may be TRBD2 (5 bases). Germline-derived CDR1 and CDR2 are DFQATT and SNEGSKA (reference sequence). Trimming removed 1 base at V and 2 bases at J, with 12 bases between. CDR3 length equals 15 residues. The CDR3 is CSARVSGRPYNEQFF. CDR3 nucleotide sequence: TGCAGTGCTAGAGTAAGCGGAAGGCCCTACAATGAGCAGTTCTTC.